Below are 30 T cell receptor beta chains sequenced from a single sample in a study of T cell repertoires in cytomegalovirus infection. TCRdb re-analysed the reads in MiXCR, keeping a single row per CDR3 protein. The table includes approximately 500,000 distinct CDR3 sequences, 16% detected once. Sequencing used CD8+ T cells from PBMCs. These receptors all stem from a human donor in good health (CMV status not recorded). Some clones in this sample may be carry-over from other donors' samples.

At least ten counts were recorded for this clonotype. The chain uses TRBV12-3 or TRBV12-4 and TRBJ2-2; 10 positions match TRBD2. The CDR3 sequence is 17 residues long. Unmatched junction bases numbered 11, after V lost 6 bases and J lost 4 bases. The CDR3 protein is CASSPGNGLAATGELFF. The DNA of the CDR3 is TGTGCCAGCAGCCCAGGAAACGGACTAGCGGCCACCGGGGAGCTGTTTTTT.

In its sample, this clonotype was seen many times. The J gene is TRBJ2-3, the V gene TRBV11-2; D is undetermined. Germline values: CDR1 SGHAT, CDR2 FQNNGV. The CDR3 runs to 16 residues. Trimming pared 6 bases from V and 0 bases from J, leaving 16 bases between. CDR3 sequence: CASSSGPALSTDTQYF. CDR3 in DNA: TGTGCCAGCAGTTCCGGGCCCGCCTTAAGCACAGATACGCAGTATTTT.

The rearrangement joins TRBV24-1 to TRBJ1-3; D not resolved. V was clipped by 6 bases and J by 0 bases, with 14 bases between them. The CDR3 is 16 amino acids. CDR1 KGHDR and CDR2 SFDVKD come from the germline V gene. The DNA of the CDR3 is TGTGCCACCAGTAATAAGGCCGGCCCCTCTGGAAACACCATATATTTT. Translated: CATSNKAGPSGNTIYF.

In this sample, this clonotype turned up many times. The chain combines TRBV7-3 with TRBJ2-3; maybe TRBD1 (5 bases). V was pared by 6 bases and J by 0 bases, with 13 bases between. Germline V gene data show CDR1 as SGHTA and CDR2 as FQGTGA. CDR3 length: 15 residues. CDR3 sequence reads: CASSPIGASTDTQYF. The CDR3 nucleotides are TGTGCCAGCAGTCCTATAGGGGCTAGCACAGATACGCAGTATTTT.

This clonotype appeared many times. V gene TRBV7-6 combines with J gene TRBJ2-3, with 13 nucleotides matching TRBD2. The J segment lost 8 bases and the V segment lost 2 bases, leaving 7 bases of the junction unmatched. The CDR3 has 16 residues. CDR1 and CDR2 from the germline V gene are SGHVS and FNYEAQ. The CDR3 DNA reads TGTGCCAGCAGCTTACCGACTAGCGGGGGGCATGGTACGCAGTATTTT. Amino acid sequence: CASSLPTSGGHGTQYF.

This clonotype has a count of ten or more. CDR3 nucleotide sequence: TGTGCCAGCAGCTTAAGCTCCCGCACTGAAGCTTTCTTT. Amino acid sequence: CASSLSSRTEAFF. The chain is built from TRBV27 and TRBJ1-1; D ambiguous. Germline V CDR1 and CDR2: MNHEY, SMNVEV (reference sequence). This CDR3 contains 13 residues. V lost 6 bases and J 4 bases, leaving 12 bases between the germline ends.

The chain uses TRBV27 and TRBJ2-5, with D perhaps being TRBD1 or TRBD2 (6 bases each). V was cut by 10 bases and J by 5 bases, with 20 bases left in between. Germline CDR1 and CDR2: MNHEY and SMNVEV (reference sequence). The CDR3 covers 14 residues. The CDR3 sequence is CATSHRGRFETQYF. The CDR3 nucleotides read TGTGCCACCTCTCATCGGGGGCGGTTTGAGACCCAGTACTTC.

The sample holds many counts of this clonotype. The rearrangement uses TRBV4-1 and TRBJ2-3, with 12 positions matching TRBD2. CDR3 size: 20 residues. V was pared by 4 bases and J by 1 base, with 15 bases of the junction left unmatched. The V gene's germline CDR1 is MGHRA and CDR2 YSYEKL. The CDR3, as DNA: TGCGCCAGCAGCCCAAATGAACTAGCGGGGGGCGGAGAGGGCACAGATACGCAGTATTTT. Residues: CASSPNELAGGGEGTDTQYF.

In its sample, this clonotype was seen a few times. The gene calls are TRBV27 and TRBJ1-2; TRBD1 aligns across 11 bases. CDR1 is MNHEY and CDR2 is SMNVEV in the germline V gene (reference sequence). With 6 bases clipped from V and 1 base from J, the junction kept 7 bases outside the gene matches. The CDR3 has 16 amino acids. The chain's CDR3 is CASRDRGLRFNYGYTF. The CDR3 bases are TGTGCCAGCAGGGACAGGGGGCTCCGCTTTAACTATGGCTACACCTTC.

A few counts support this clonotype. V is TRBV6-2 or TRBV6-3 and J is TRBJ2-3; D not resolved. The V gene's germline CDR1 is MNHEY and CDR2 SVGEGT. The CDR3 is made up of 13 amino acids. The ends were cut back, 2 bases at V and 3 bases at J, with 6 bases in the middle. As DNA, the CDR3 is TGTGCCAGCAGTTACAGGGTTACAGATACGCAGTATTTT. Its protein product is CASSYRVTDTQYF.

This clonotype was found many times. The CDR3 DNA sequence: TGTGCCAGCACCCTAGGGGGCCGTGGCTACACCTTC. Its protein product is CASTLGGRGYTF. The V call is TRBV7-6, the J call TRBJ1-2, with 7 bases that match TRBD1. The trim removed 7 bases at V and 7 bases at J, leaving 6 bases unmatched. This CDR3 contains 12 residues. Germline CDR1 is SGHVS and CDR2 is FNYEAQ.

This clonotype was seen a few times. V and J are TRBV5-1 and TRBJ1-2; D remains unclear. The CDR3 runs 15 residues. V was shortened by 1 base and J by 0 bases, with 10 bases between the two germline ends. The germline V gene encodes CDR1 SGHRS and CDR2 YFSETQ. CDR3 protein: CASSLPSGANYGYTF. As DNA, the CDR3 is TGCGCCAGCAGCTTGCCTTCCGGGGCTAACTATGGCTACACCTTC.

The J gene is TRBJ2-5, the V gene TRBV14; tentative D call: TRBD2 (6 bases). V was cut by 2 bases and J by 2 bases, with 12 bases left in between. Germline V gene data show CDR1 as SGHDN and CDR2 as FVKESK. There are 15 residues in the CDR3. CDR3 DNA: TGTGCCAGCAGCCAATACGGGAGAACGCAAGAGACCCAGTACTTC. This encodes CASSQYGRTQETQYF.

This clonotype was seen only a few times. This sequence joins TRBV6-6 and TRBJ1-5; D not resolved. The CDR3 totals 14 residues. V lost 2 bases to trimming and J lost 3 bases, with 8 bases between them. CDR1 and CDR2 from the germline V gene are MNHNY and SVGAGI (reference sequence). The chain's CDR3 is CASSYARANQPQHF. CDR3 nucleotide sequence: TGTGCCAGCAGTTACGCCCGGGCCAATCAGCCCCAGCATTTT.

The chain links TRBV5-1 to TRBJ1-2, with D possibly matching TRBD1 (5 bases). This CDR3 is 16 amino acids long. Germline CDR1 is SGHRS and CDR2 is YFSETQ. Trimming pared 0 bases from V and 1 base from J, leaving 13 bases between. The CDR3 here is CASSLAEGKVNYGYTF. The CDR3 DNA follows: TGCGCCAGCAGCTTGGCGGAGGGGAAGGTTAACTATGGCTACACCTTC.

As for this clonotype: A much larger clone differs from this one at a single base, so this may be a read error. The gene calls are TRBV6-2 or TRBV6-3 and TRBJ1-2; D is possibly TRBD1 (6 bases). This CDR3 has 14 amino acids. Germline loops: CDR1 MNHEY, CDR2 SVGEGT. The CDR3: CDSSQNGGLYGYTF. The CDR3 DNA follows: TGTGACAGCTCCCAGAACGGGGGGCTCTATGGCTACACCTTC.

The chain carries TRBV7-9 and TRBJ2-3; D call uncertain. The V and J ends lost 5 bases and 5 bases respectively, with 23 bases between them. Germline V gene data show CDR1 as SEHNR and CDR2 as FQNEAQ (reference sequence). The CDR3 runs 17 residues. The CDR3 DNA reads as TGTGCCAGCAGCCCCCTGGGCTACGGACCCAGTGGAGATACGCAGTATTTT. Translation: CASSPLGYGPSGDTQYF.

This clonotype was seen a few times. This chain connects TRBV24-1 to TRBJ2-1; 7 positions agree with TRBD2. J lost 8 bases, V lost 4 bases, and 7 bases had no gene match. Germline CDR1 reads KGHDR; CDR2 reads SFDVKD. CDR3 length: 14 amino acids. The CDR3 nucleotides read TGTGCCACCAGTGACAGTAGCGGGTTAGATGAGCAGTTCTTC. It is translated as CATSDSSGLDEQFF.

On this clonotype itself: A read error is possible here, since a much larger clone lies one base away. Here the CDR3 DNA reads TGTGCCAGAAGTTTAGCGGGGCGGGGTTTGGGAGAGACCCAGTACTTC. Amino acids: CARSLAGRGLGETQYF. The chain carries TRBV28 and TRBJ2-5; 8 bases are a match to TRBD2. The germline gives CDR1 MDHEN, CDR2 SYDVKM. The CDR3 has 16 residues.

The chain is built from TRBV12-3 or TRBV12-4 and TRBJ1-4; 7 bases align to TRBD1. The CDR3 is 15 residues long. Trimming removed 4 bases from V and 8 bases from J; junction bases left unmatched: 10. The CDR3 loop is CASSSRDSLDEKLFF. In DNA, the CDR3 is TGTGCCAGCAGTTCGCGGGACAGCTTGGACGAAAAACTGTTTTTT.

The CDR3 DNA sequence: TGTGCCAGCAGTGAATATATTCATAGCGGAGGCACAGATACGCAGTATTTT. Amino acid sequence: CASSEYIHSGGTDTQYF. V is TRBV25-1 and J is TRBJ2-3; D may be TRBD2 (6 bases). The CDR3 length is 17 residues. V was shortened by 0 bases and J by 1 base, with 14 bases between the two germline ends. The germline V gene has CDR1 MGHDK and CDR2 SYGVNS. Complete variable domain (other parts from reference TRBV25-1 and TRBJ2-3): EADIYQTPRYLVIGTGKKITLECSQTMGHDKMYWYQQDPGMELHLIHYSYGVNSTEKGDLSSESTVSRIRTEHFPLTLESARPSHTSQYLCASSEYIHSGGTDTQYFGPGTRLTVL.

This clonotype was seen ten or more times. CDR3 sequence reads: CASTPGTGANVLTF. The CDR3 coding sequence is TGTGCCAGCACCCCGGGTACGGGGGCCAACGTCCTGACTTTC. The V call is TRBV7-3, the J call TRBJ2-6; D is undetermined. Germline assignment: CDR1 SGHTA and CDR2 FQGTGA. The CDR3 consists of 14 residues. Trimming removed 7 bases at V and 4 bases at J, with 11 bases between.

This clonotype came up once. The chain combines TRBV27 with TRBJ1-4; D call uncertain. The germline V gene encodes CDR1 MNHEY and CDR2 SMNVEV (reference sequence). V was trimmed by 3 bases and J by 4 bases, leaving 15 bases between them. The CDR3 length is 16 residues. As DNA, the CDR3 is TGTGCCAGCAGTTTGAAATGGACGGTTGGTAATGAAAAACTGTTTTTT. Its translation is CASSLKWTVGNEKLFF.

This clonotype was seen ten or more times. CDR3 sequence (DNA): TGTGCCATCAGTGAATTGGGGCAGGGAAACAATGAGCAGTTCTTC. It yields the protein CAISELGQGNNEQFF. This chain uses TRBV10-3 with TRBJ2-1, with D perhaps matching TRBD1 (5 bases). There are 15 residues in the CDR3. Trimming left V 3 bases short and J 5 bases short, with 14 bases between. Germline CDR1 is ENHRY and CDR2 is SYGVKD.

This clonotype was observed many times. The chain recombines TRBV7-9 with TRBJ2-7, with 8 bases matching TRBD1. The germline V gene encodes CDR1 SEHNR and CDR2 FQNEAQ (reference sequence). V gave up 3 bases and J gave up 5 bases; unmatched junction bases: 6. This CDR3 is built from 14 residues. CDR3 nucleotides: TGTGCCAGCAGCTTTCCGGACAGGGTCCACGAGCAGTACTTC. The encoded protein is CASSFPDRVHEQYF.

A note on this clonotype: A read error may explain this, as a much larger clone is one base away. This chain uses TRBV20-1 with TRBJ1-4, with a possible D match to TRBD1 (5 bases). Germline CDR1 reads DFQATT; CDR2 reads SNEGSKA (reference sequence). This CDR3 region has 12 residues. V was cut by 1 base and J by 12 bases, with 12 bases left in between. CDR3 DNA: TGCAGTGCTAGAGGGGACCTCCACGAACTGTTTTTT. The encoded protein is CSARGDLHELFF.

The genes are TRBV5-6 and TRBJ1-2, with D uncertain. Germline assignment: CDR1 SGHDT and CDR2 YYEEEE. The CDR3 extends over 15 amino acids. Trimming took 0 bases from V and 8 from J, leaving 17 bases between them. The CDR3 region has the DNA TGTGCCAGCAGCTTGGGACGGTCGGGGATTTCGGGCTACACCTTC. This encodes CASSLGRSGISGYTF.

This clonotype was picked up many times. The chain is built from TRBV7-9 and TRBJ2-3, with TRBD1 identical over 7 bases. Germline loops: CDR1 SEHNR, CDR2 FQNEAQ (reference sequence). The CDR3 runs 14 residues. Unmatched junction bases numbered 5, after V lost 5 bases and J lost 3 bases. In nucleotides, the CDR3 is TGTGCCAGCAGCCCTCGACAGGGAACAGATACGCAGTATTTT. It yields the protein CASSPRQGTDTQYF. The complete variable domain, with remaining parts taken from reference TRBV7-9 and TRBJ2-3, reads DTGVSQNPRHKITKRGQNVTFRCDPISEHNRLYWYRQTLGQGPEFLTYFQNEAQLEKSRLLSDRFSAERPKGSFSTLEIQRTEQGDSAMYLCASSPRQGTDTQYFGPGTRLTVL.

This clonotype appeared many times. The chain links TRBV6-5 to TRBJ2-2; 10 nucleotides align to TRBD2. This CDR3 spans 16 amino acids. CDR1 is MNHEY and CDR2 is SVGAGI in the germline V gene. V dropped 6 bases and J dropped 6; count of bases not matched to a gene: 10. The CDR3, as DNA: TGTGCCAGCAGGCTAGCGGGGGCCCTGTGGGCCGGGGAGCTGTTTTTT. Its translation is CASRLAGALWAGELFF.

This clonotype showed up many times. The chain links TRBV11-2 to TRBJ2-7; 12 bases fit TRBD2. V shed 3 bases and J 4 bases; nucleotides not matched to a gene: 4. Germline V lookup: CDR1 SGHAT, CDR2 FQNNGV. The CDR3 extends over 15 amino acids. CDR3 DNA sequence: TGTGCCAGCAGCTTGGGACTAGCGGGCGATTACGAGCAGTACTTC. Amino acid sequence: CASSLGLAGDYEQYF.